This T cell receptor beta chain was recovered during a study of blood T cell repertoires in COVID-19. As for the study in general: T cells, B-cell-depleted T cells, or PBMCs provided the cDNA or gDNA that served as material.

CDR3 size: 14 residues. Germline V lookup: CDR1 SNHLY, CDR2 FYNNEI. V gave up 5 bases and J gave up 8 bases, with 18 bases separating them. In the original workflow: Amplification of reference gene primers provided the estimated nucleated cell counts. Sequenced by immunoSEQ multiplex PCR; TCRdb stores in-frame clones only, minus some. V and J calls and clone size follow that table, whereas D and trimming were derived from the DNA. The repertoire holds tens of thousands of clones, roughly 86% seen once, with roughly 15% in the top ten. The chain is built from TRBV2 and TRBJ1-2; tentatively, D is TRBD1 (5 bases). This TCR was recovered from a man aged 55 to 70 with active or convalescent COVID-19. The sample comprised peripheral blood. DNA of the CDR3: TGTGCCAGCAGTCAGGACACTCACCACGGGGGCTACACCTTC. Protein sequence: CASSQDTHHGGYTF. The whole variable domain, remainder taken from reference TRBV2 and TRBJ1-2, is EPEVTQTPSHQVTQMGQEVILRCVPISNHLYFYWYRQILGQKVEFLVSFYNNEISEKSEIFDDQFSVERPDGSNFTLKIRSTKLEDSAMYFCASSQDTHHGGYTFGSGTRLTVV.